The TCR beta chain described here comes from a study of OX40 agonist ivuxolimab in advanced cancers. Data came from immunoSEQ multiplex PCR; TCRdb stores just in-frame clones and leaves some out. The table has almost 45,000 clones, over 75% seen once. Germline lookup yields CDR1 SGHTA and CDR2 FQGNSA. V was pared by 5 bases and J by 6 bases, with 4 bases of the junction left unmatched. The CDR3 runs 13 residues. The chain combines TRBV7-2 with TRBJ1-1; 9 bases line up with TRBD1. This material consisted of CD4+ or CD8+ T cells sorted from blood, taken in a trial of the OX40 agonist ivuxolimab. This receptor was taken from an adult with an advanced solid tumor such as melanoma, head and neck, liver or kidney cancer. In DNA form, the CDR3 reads TGTGCCAGCAGCCCGGACAGGGGCGCTGAAGCTTTCTTT. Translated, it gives CASSPDRGAEAFF.